This T cell receptor beta chain was recovered during a study of T cell responses to AZD1222 COVID-19 vaccine. With respect to this clone: This specimen includes other DNA sequences encoding the same CDR3.

Some clones are missing from TCRdb's copy, which holds only in-frame ones; the method was immunoSEQ multiplex PCR. This sample has some 130,000 clones, with approximately 84% found just once. Per the germline V gene, CDR1 is LNHDA and CDR2 is SQIVND (reference sequence). The CDR3 is 11 residues long. Between the trimmed V and J ends, which lost 6 bases and 3 bases, there was a span of 5 bases. The material was peripheral blood, obtained on day 0 of AZD1222 vaccination. This chain connects TRBV19 to TRBJ1-1, with a possible D match to TRBD1 (5 bases). The TCR comes from an adult in good health. The CDR3 spells CASRGDTEAFF. Here the CDR3 DNA reads TGTGCCAGTAGGGGGGACACTGAAGCTTTCTTT.